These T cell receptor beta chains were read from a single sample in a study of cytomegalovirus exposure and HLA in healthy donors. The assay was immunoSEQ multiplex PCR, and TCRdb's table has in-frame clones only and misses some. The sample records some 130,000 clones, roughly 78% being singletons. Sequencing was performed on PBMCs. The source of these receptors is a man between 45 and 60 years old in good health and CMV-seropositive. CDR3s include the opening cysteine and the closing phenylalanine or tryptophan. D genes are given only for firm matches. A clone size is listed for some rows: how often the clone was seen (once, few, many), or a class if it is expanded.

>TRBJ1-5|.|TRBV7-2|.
TGTGCCAGCAGCTCCCAGGGCATCAATCAGCCCCAGCATTTT
CASSSQGINQPQHF
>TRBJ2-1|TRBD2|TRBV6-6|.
TGTGCCAGCAGTCTCCAGCGGGGGTCCTACAATGAGCAGTTCTTC
CASSLQRGSYNEQFF
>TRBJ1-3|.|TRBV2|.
TGTGCCAGCAGGGCACAGATGAGCTCTGGAAACACCATATATTTT
CASRAQMSSGNTIYF
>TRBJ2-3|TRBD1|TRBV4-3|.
TGCGCCAGCAGCCAAGAAGTAGGGACAGGGCGGAATACGCAGTATTTT
CASSQEVGTGRNTQYF
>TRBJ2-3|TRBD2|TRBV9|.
TGTGCCAGCAGCGTCGGACTAGCGGGGGAACGCACAGATACGCAGTATTTT
CASSVGLAGERTDTQYF
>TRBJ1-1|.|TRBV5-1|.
TGCGCCAGCACCCCCCAGGCGGGAAACACTGAAGCTTTCTTT
CASTPQAGNTEAFF
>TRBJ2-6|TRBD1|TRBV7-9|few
TGTGCCAGCAGCTTAGGGGACAGGGTACCCAACGTCCTGACTTTC
CASSLGDRVPNVLTF
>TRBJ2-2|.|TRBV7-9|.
TGTGCCGGACGTCAGGGCGGGGAGCTGTTTTTT
CAGRQGGELFF
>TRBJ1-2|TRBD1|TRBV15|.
TGTGCCACCAGCAAAGGACAGGGGCGGTATGGCTACACCTTC
CATSKGQGRYGYTF
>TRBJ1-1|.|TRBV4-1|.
TGCGCCAGCAGCCAGGGGAAGGGGGGGGGCACTGAAGCTTTCTTT
CASSQGKGGGTEAFF
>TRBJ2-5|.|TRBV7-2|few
TGTGCCAGCAGCCACCCCGGGAGTCCAGAGACCCAGTACTTC
CASSHPGSPETQYF
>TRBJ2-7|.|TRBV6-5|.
TGTGCCAGCAGTTACAGAGTCAGGGGAGAGCAGTACTTC
CASSYRVRGEQYF
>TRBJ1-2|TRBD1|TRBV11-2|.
TGTGCCAGCAGTTCGGGACAGGGGACCCTCTATGGCTACACCTTC
CASSSGQGTLYGYTF
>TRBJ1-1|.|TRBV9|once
TGTGCCAGCAGCCCCGACAGGCCGAACACTGAAGCTTTCTTT
CASSPDRPNTEAFF
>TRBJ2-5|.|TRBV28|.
TGTGCCAGCAGTTTTCCCCGGAGGGTCGAGACCCAGTACTTC
CASSFPRRVETQYF
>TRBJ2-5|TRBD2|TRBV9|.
TGTGCCAGCAGCGTGATCAGCGGGGGGATTGGAGAGACCCAGTACTTC
CASSVISGGIGETQYF
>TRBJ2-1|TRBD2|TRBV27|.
TGTGCCAGCAGTCCTAGGACTAGCGGGGACTACAATGAGCAGTTCTTC
CASSPRTSGDYNEQFF
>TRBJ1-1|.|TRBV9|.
TGTGCCACGGGTGACGCCACTGAAGCTTCCTTT
CATGDATEASF
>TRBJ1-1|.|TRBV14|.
TGTGCCAGCAGCCAAACTTACTCGAACACTGAAGCTTTCTTT
CASSQTYSNTEAFF
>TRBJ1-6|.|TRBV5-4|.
TGTGCCAGCAGCCTCGGACTGACGAATTCACCCCTCCACTTT
CASSLGLTNSPLHF
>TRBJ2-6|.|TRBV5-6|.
TGTGCCAGCAGCTTGGCAGGATCTGGGGCCAACGTCCTGACTTTC
CASSLAGSGANVLTF
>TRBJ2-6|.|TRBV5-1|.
TGCGCCAGCACTCCCGTAGGGAGCGGGGCCAACGTCCTGACTTTC
CASTPVGSGANVLTF